A single sample is the source of the 29 T cell receptor beta chains below, sequenced in a study of CD8 T cells in Susac syndrome. cDNA came from about 0.5 to 1 ug RNA primed by random hexamers. From the immunoSEQ multiplex PCR reads, TCRdb called clonotypes with MiXCR, one entry per CDR3 protein. The repertoire consists of under 200,000 distinct CDR3 sequences, with 85% to 95% occurring once and the leading ten covering 0.12%. Sequencing was performed on CD4+ T cells from PBMCs. These receptor sequences come from a human donor with Susac syndrome.

The chain carries TRBV14 and TRBJ1-6; 7 bases line up with TRBD1. CDR3 length: 14 residues. V was pared by 6 bases and J by 6 bases, with 5 bases of the junction left unmatched. Germline V gives CDR1 SGHDN, CDR2 FVKESK. The chain's CDR3 is CASRRDRINSPLHF. The CDR3 DNA reads as TGTGCCAGCAGGCGGGACAGAATTAATTCACCCCTCCACTTT.

This clonotype was seen only once. The chain combines TRBV25-1 with TRBJ2-1, with no clear D. V was cut by 3 bases and J by 0 bases, with 12 bases left in between. Per germline, CDR1 MGHDK and CDR2 SYGVNS. The CDR3 spans 16 residues. CDR3 amino acids: CASSEERQGSYNEQFF. DNA of the CDR3: TGTGCCAGCAGTGAGGAGCGCCAAGGCTCCTACAATGAGCAGTTCTTC.

The V and J genes are TRBV7-3 and TRBJ1-3, with D maybe TRBD1 (5 bases). CDR1 SGHTA and CDR2 FQGTGA come from the germline V gene. The CDR3 contains 16 residues. Between the trimmed V and J ends, which lost 5 bases and 0 bases, there was a span of 14 bases. The CDR3 protein is CASSPFGASSGNTIYF. The CDR3 DNA sequence: TGTGCCAGCAGCCCCTTCGGGGCGTCCTCTGGAAACACCATATATTTT.

J is TRBJ2-7 and V is TRBV27; 7 bases align to TRBD1. CDR1 is MNHEY, CDR2 SMNVEV, per germline (reference sequence). The J segment lost 8 bases and the V segment lost 6 bases, leaving 13 bases of the junction unmatched. This CDR3 contains 14 residues. The CDR3 nucleotides read TGTGCCAGCAGATCCCCCGGGACAGCTCTGAAGCAGTACTTC. As protein: CASRSPGTALKQYF.

J is TRBJ2-5 and V is TRBV5-4, with 13 bases lining up with TRBD2. Unmatched junction bases numbered 5, after V lost 4 bases and J lost 2 bases. Germline V CDR1 and CDR2: SGHNT, YYREEE (reference sequence). The CDR3 is 16 amino acids. CDR3 DNA: TGTGCCAGCAGCAAAGGGACTAGCGGGGCGCAAGAGACCCAGTACTTC. Its translation: CASSKGTSGAQETQYF. The whole variable domain, filled in from reference TRBV5-4 and TRBJ2-5, reads ETGVTQSPTHLIKTRGQQVTLRCSSQSGHNTVSWYQQALGQGPQFIFQYYREEENGRGNFPPRFSGLQFPNYSSELNVNALELDDSALYLCASSKGTSGAQETQYFGPGTRLLVL.

This clonotype was detected only a few times. The chain links TRBV10-2 to TRBJ1-2; 7 bases fit TRBD1. This CDR3 has 15 residues. V shed 3 bases, J shed 4 bases, and the junction held 8 bases outside the gene matches. Germline V gives CDR1 WSHSY, CDR2 SAAADI. The CDR3 sequence: CASSDSRGTVYGYTF. The CDR3 bases are TGCGCCAGCAGTGATTCCAGGGGGACGGTCTATGGCTACACCTTC.

The chain is built from TRBV11-2 and TRBJ2-1; 7 nucleotides agree with TRBD2. CDR1 SGHAT and CDR2 FQNNGV come from the germline V gene. Losses at the gene ends were 5 bases for V and 5 bases for J; bases not matched to a gene: 9. This CDR3 has 15 amino acids. CDR3 nucleotides: TGTGCCAGCAGCCCCCGGAGAGCGGGGAACAATGAGCAGTTCTTC. Its translation: CASSPRRAGNNEQFF.

The chain combines TRBV29-1 with TRBJ1-1; D unclear. Trimming cost V 7 bases and J 0 bases, with 12 bases left between them. The CDR3 extends over 13 amino acids. Germline values: CDR1 SQVTM, CDR2 ANQGSEA. The CDR3 protein is CSAGGEMNTEAFF. The CDR3 coding sequence is TGCAGCGCGGGAGGCGAGATGAACACTGAAGCTTTCTTT.

This chain connects TRBV7-2 to TRBJ1-2; 10 bases line up with TRBD1. V shed 4 bases, J shed 4 bases, and the junction held 6 bases outside the gene matches. The length of the CDR3 is 15 residues. In germline, CDR1 is SGHTA, CDR2 FQGNSA. The CDR3 DNA reads TGTGCCAGCAGCTCAGCAGACAGGGGGCTCTATGGCTACACCTTC. It specifies CASSSADRGLYGYTF.

The chain carries TRBV19 and TRBJ1-1, with 7 bases that match TRBD1. There are 13 residues in the CDR3. V lost 8 bases, J lost 4 bases, and 7 bases stayed unmatched. Looked up from germline, CDR1 is LNHDA and CDR2 is SQIVND (reference sequence). CDR3 sequence reads: CASVQGWGTEAFF. For the CDR3, the DNA is TGTGCCAGTGTACAGGGGTGGGGCACTGAAGCTTTCTTT.

The CDR3 nucleotides are TGCGCCAGCAGCCAATACGCCCTGACAGGGGACGAGCAGTACTTC. This encodes CASSQYALTGDEQYF. The chain carries TRBV4-1 and TRBJ2-7, with 8 bases identical to TRBD1. V shed 2 bases and J 5 bases; nucleotides not matched to a gene: 8. Germline CDR1 MGHRA, CDR2 YSYEKL. The CDR3 is 15 amino acids.

This chain joins TRBV12-3 or TRBV12-4 and TRBJ2-7; possibly TRBD2 for D (6 bases). The CDR3 sequence is 14 residues long. V was cut by 6 bases and J by 5 bases, with 17 bases left in between. The CDR3 nucleotides read TGTGCCAGCAGACTGGGCCCCGGGAGCCACGAGCAGTACTTC. Protein product: CASRLGPGSHEQYF.

The rearrangement uses TRBV27 and TRBJ2-3; D is unclear. The CDR3 sequence is 16 residues long. V lost 5 bases and J lost 3, with 18 bases in between. Germline V gives CDR1 MNHEY, CDR2 SMNVEV (reference sequence). CDR3 sequence reads: CASSQIAAAATDTQYF. In DNA form, the CDR3 reads TGTGCCAGCAGTCAAATCGCGGCGGCGGCTACAGATACGCAGTATTTT.

The chain has TRBV5-1 and TRBJ2-1; 10 bases are shared with TRBD2. CDR3 length: 16 amino acids. The V segment lost 3 bases and the J segment 7 bases; nucleotides outside the gene matches: 10. Germline CDR1 SGHRS, CDR2 YFSETQ. The DNA of the CDR3 is TGCGCCAGCAGCTCCAGCGGGGGGGTAGCTTTGAATGAGCAGTTCTTC. Its protein is CASSSSGGVALNEQFF. The complete variable domain, with remaining parts taken from reference TRBV5-1 and TRBJ2-1, reads KAGVTQTPRYLIKTRGQQVTLSCSPISGHRSVSWYQQTPGQGLQFLFEYFSETQRNKGNFPGRFSGRQFSNSRSEMNVSTLELGDSALYLCASSSSGGVALNEQFFGPGTRLTVL.

This chain connects TRBV15 to TRBJ2-7; D is unclear. The CDR3 runs 16 residues. Germline assignment: CDR1 LNHNV and CDR2 YYDKDF (reference sequence). Trimming removed 5 bases at V and 1 base at J, with 18 bases between. CDR3 DNA sequence: TGTGCCACCAGCCTAGAAAGGTTGGACGTGTCCTACGAGCAGTACTTC. This translates into CATSLERLDVSYEQYF.

The chain joins TRBV5-6 to TRBJ2-5; D is possibly TRBD2 (6 bases). The CDR3 has 13 residues. Trimming took 1 base from V and 5 from J, leaving 9 bases between them. Germline CDR1 SGHDT, CDR2 YYEEEE. The CDR3 bases are TGTGCCAGCAGCTTGTATGGAGGGGAGACCCAGTACTTC. This encodes CASSLYGGETQYF.

This chain connects TRBV29-1 to TRBJ2-1, with 8 bases identical to TRBD2. This CDR3 region has 13 residues. The V gene end was trimmed by 8 bases and the J gene end by 2 bases; junction bases not matched to a gene: 5. Germline V CDR1 and CDR2: SQVTM, ANQGSEA. The CDR3 DNA follows: TGCAGCCCAAGCGGGGGACCCTACAATGAGCAGTTCTTC. Its translation is CSPSGGPYNEQFF.

The chain recombines TRBV30 with TRBJ1-4; D is uncertain. The germline V gene has CDR1 GTSNPN and CDR2 SVGIG (reference sequence). The CDR3 extends over 13 amino acids. Trimming left V 1 base short and J 3 bases short, with 6 bases between. The CDR3 DNA reads as TGTGCCTGGAGTGGTAGCTCTAATGAAAAACTGTTTTTT. Amino acids: CAWSGSSNEKLFF.

The rearrangement uses TRBV12-3 or TRBV12-4 and TRBJ1-5, with 7 bases lining up with TRBD1. The CDR3 loop spans 15 amino acids. J was trimmed by 1 base and V by 4 bases; bases with no gene match: 4. CDR3 sequence (DNA): TGTGCCAGCAGTTCCCGACAGGGCAGCAATCAGCCCCAGCATTTT. It encodes CASSSRQGSNQPQHF.

This chain joins TRBV7-2 and TRBJ2-3; D might be TRBD2 (6 bases). Germline V lookup: CDR1 SGHTA, CDR2 FQGNSA. The CDR3 is 12 amino acids. Trimming pared 2 bases from V and 10 bases from J, leaving 10 bases between. For the CDR3, the DNA is TGTGCCAGCAGCTTAATAGCGGAGGCGCAGTATTTT. This sequence encodes CASSLIAEAQYF. Full variable domain (remainder filled in from reference TRBV7-2 and TRBJ2-3): GAGVSQSPSNKVTEKGKDVELRCDPISGHTALYWYRQSLGQGLEFLIYFQGNSAPDKSGLPSDRFSAERTGGSVSTLTIQRTQQEDSAVYLCASSLIAEAQYFGPGTRLTVL.

The V gene is TRBV5-1, the J gene TRBJ2-7; D possibly matches TRBD1 or TRBD2 (5 bases each). The length of the CDR3 is 14 residues. V shed 0 bases and J shed 5 bases, with 12 bases lying between them. Germline values: CDR1 SGHRS, CDR2 YFSETQ. The CDR3 nucleotides read TGCGCCAGCAGCTTGGCTCAGGTGGGGGACGAGCAGTACTTC. It is translated as CASSLAQVGDEQYF.

The chain recombines TRBV6-5 with TRBJ2-6; weak D call: TRBD1 (6 bases). The CDR3 has 18 residues. The V gene's germline CDR1 is MNHEY and CDR2 SVGAGI. V was shortened by 2 bases and J by 2 bases, with 16 bases between the two germline ends. The chain's CDR3 is CASSYRGTGSTGANVLTF. The CDR3 nucleotides are TGTGCCAGCAGTTACAGAGGCACAGGGTCTACTGGGGCCAACGTCCTGACTTTC.

This clonotype appeared once. The chain is built from TRBV5-1 and TRBJ2-5, with D possibly being TRBD1 or TRBD2 (5 bases each). The CDR3 is 13 residues long. Trimming shortened V by 7 bases and J by 5 bases, and 15 bases separated the two germline ends. Germline V lookup: CDR1 SGHRS, CDR2 YFSETQ. CDR3 DNA: TGCGCCAGCGCCCGAACCTGGGGGGAGACCCAGTACTTC. As protein: CASARTWGETQYF. The full variable domain, completed using reference TRBV5-1 and TRBJ2-5, is KAGVTQTPRYLIKTRGQQVTLSCSPISGHRSVSWYQQTPGQGLQFLFEYFSETQRNKGNFPGRFSGRQFSNSRSEMNVSTLELGDSALYLCASARTWGETQYFGPGTRLLVL.

The V and J genes are TRBV29-1 and TRBJ2-2, with 7 bases identical to TRBD1. Germline V gene lookup returns CDR1 SQVTM and CDR2 ANQGSEA. The trim removed 6 bases at V and 6 bases at J, leaving 10 bases unmatched. The CDR3 runs 14 residues. The CDR3 DNA reads as TGCAGCGTCGCGACAGGGACGGGCTCCGGGGAGCTGTTTTTT. Encoded protein: CSVATGTGSGELFF.

The chain carries TRBV20-1 and TRBJ2-5; no reliable D call. The CDR3 contains 12 residues. V was clipped by 6 bases and J by 5 bases, with 13 bases between them. Germline values: CDR1 DFQATT, CDR2 SNEGSKA (reference sequence). Here the CDR3 DNA reads TGCAGTGCCCCGAAGGGAAAGGAGACCCAGTACTTC. Its translation is CSAPKGKETQYF.

This chain uses TRBV29-1 with TRBJ1-1; possible D gene TRBD1, 5 bases. The CDR3 is 12 residues long. V was cut by 7 bases and J by 1 base, with 10 bases left in between. Germline V gives CDR1 SQVTM, CDR2 ANQGSEA. The CDR3 sequence is CSGWGGNTEAFF. The CDR3 nucleotides read TGCAGCGGGTGGGGGGGGAACACTGAAGCTTTCTTT.

This sequence joins TRBV9 and TRBJ1-6, with D maybe TRBD1 (6 bases). With 0 bases removed from V and 5 bases from J, the gap between germline ends came to 9 bases. CDR1 and CDR2 (germline): SGDLS, YYNGEE. This CDR3 comprises 15 residues. In DNA, the CDR3 is TGTGCCAGCAGCGTAGCAGGGGCGGATAATTCACCCCTCCACTTT. Residues: CASSVAGADNSPLHF.

V and J are TRBV20-1 and TRBJ2-7, with 11 bases lining up with TRBD1. The CDR3 has 12 residues. Germline V gene data show CDR1 as DFQATT and CDR2 as SNEGSKA (reference sequence). Trimming removed 6 bases from V and 6 bases from J; junction bases left unmatched: 4. The CDR3 here is CSAGTGGGEQYF. The DNA of the CDR3 is TGCAGTGCCGGGACAGGGGGGGGCGAGCAGTACTTC.

This clonotype appeared a single time. This rearrangement joins TRBV5-4 to TRBJ2-5; perhaps TRBD1 as D (6 bases). Trimming removed 3 bases at V and 4 bases at J, with 19 bases between. Germline V gene sequence: CDR1 SGHNT, CDR2 YYREEE (reference sequence). The CDR3 length is 16 residues. The CDR3 reads CASSSRAGEYGETQYF. For the CDR3, the DNA is TGTGCCAGCAGCTCGAGGGCAGGGGAATACGGAGAGACCCAGTACTTC. The whole variable domain, remainder taken from reference TRBV5-4 and TRBJ2-5, is ETGVTQSPTHLIKTRGQQVTLRCSSQSGHNTVSWYQQALGQGPQFIFQYYREEENGRGNFPPRFSGLQFPNYSSELNVNALELDDSALYLCASSSRAGEYGETQYFGPGTRLLVL.